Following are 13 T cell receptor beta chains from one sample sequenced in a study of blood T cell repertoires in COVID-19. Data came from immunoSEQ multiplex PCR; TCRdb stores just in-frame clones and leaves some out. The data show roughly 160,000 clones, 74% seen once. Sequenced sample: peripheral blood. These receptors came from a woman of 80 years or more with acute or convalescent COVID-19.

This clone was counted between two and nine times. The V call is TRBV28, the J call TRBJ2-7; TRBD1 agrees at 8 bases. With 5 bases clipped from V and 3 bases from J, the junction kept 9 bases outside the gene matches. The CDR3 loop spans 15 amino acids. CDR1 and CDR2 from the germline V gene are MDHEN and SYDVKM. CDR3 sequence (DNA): TGTGCCAGCAGTCCGACAGGGGACACCTACTACGAGCAGTACTTC. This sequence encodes CASSPTGDTYYEQYF.

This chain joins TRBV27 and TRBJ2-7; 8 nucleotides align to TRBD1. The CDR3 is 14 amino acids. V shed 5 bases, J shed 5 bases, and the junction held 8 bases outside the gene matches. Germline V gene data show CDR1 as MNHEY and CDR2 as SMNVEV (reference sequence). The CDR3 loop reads CASSPGQDFHEQYF. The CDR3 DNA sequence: TGTGCCAGCAGTCCGGGACAGGACTTCCACGAGCAGTACTTC.

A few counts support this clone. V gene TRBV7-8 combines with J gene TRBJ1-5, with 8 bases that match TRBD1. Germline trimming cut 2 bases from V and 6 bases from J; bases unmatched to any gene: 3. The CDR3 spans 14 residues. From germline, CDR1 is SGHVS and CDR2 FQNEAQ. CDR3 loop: CASSLTTGVQPQHF. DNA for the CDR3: TGTGCCAGCAGCTTAACGACAGGGGTTCAGCCCCAGCATTTT.

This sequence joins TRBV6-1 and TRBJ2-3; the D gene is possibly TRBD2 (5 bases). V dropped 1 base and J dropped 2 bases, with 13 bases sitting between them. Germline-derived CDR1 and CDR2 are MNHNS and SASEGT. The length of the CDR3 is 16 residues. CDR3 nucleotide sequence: TGTGCCAGCAGTGAAGGTGCGGACTTTACCACAGATACGCAGTATTTT. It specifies CASSEGADFTTDTQYF.

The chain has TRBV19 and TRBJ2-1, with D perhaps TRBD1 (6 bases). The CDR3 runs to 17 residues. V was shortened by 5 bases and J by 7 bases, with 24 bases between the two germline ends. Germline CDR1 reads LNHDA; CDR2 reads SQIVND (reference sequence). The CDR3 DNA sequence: TGTGCCAGTAGTCCTTTCAGGGGCGTGAAGAGGGGGAATGAGCAGTTCTTC. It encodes CASSPFRGVKRGNEQFF. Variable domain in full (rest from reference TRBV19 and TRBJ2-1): DGGITQSPKYLFRKEGQNVTLSCEQNLNHDAMYWYRQDPGQGLRLIYYSQIVNDFQKGDIAEGYSVSREKKESFPLTVTSAQKNPTAFYLCASSPFRGVKRGNEQFFGPGTRLTVL.

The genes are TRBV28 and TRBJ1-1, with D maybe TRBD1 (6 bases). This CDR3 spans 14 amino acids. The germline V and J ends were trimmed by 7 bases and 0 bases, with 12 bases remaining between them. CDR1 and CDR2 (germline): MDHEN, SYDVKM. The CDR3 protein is CASITGTLNTEAFF. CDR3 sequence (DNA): TGTGCCAGCATAACCGGGACACTGAACACTGAAGCTTTCTTT.

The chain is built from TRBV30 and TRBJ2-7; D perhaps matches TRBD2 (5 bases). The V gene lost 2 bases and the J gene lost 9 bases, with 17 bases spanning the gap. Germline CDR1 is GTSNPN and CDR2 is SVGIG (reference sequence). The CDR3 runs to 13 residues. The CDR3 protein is CAWSSQRLDGQYF. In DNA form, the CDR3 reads TGTGCCTGGAGTTCCCAGCGGCTCGATGGGCAGTACTTC.

CDR3: CASSSHHRAGNTIYF. Written as DNA, the CDR3 is TGTGCCAGCAGCTCTCATCACAGGGCCGGAAACACCATATATTTT. This chain connects TRBV4-2 to TRBJ1-3, with a weak D call TRBD1 (6 bases). V was pared by 5 bases and J by 4 bases, with 15 bases between. The germline V gene has CDR1 LGHNA and CDR2 YNFKEQ. The CDR3 is 15 amino acids.

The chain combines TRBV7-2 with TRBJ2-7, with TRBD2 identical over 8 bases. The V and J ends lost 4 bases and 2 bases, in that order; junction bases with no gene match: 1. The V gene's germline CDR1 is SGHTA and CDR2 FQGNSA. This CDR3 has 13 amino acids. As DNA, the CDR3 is TGTGCCAGCAGCTCGACTAGCGCCTACGAGCAGTACTTC. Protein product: CASSSTSAYEQYF.

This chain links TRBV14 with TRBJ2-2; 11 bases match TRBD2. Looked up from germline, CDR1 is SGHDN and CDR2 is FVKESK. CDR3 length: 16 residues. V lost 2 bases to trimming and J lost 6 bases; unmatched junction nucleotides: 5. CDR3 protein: CASSQTSGRRSGELFF. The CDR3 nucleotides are TGTGCCAGCAGCCAAACTAGCGGGAGAAGGTCCGGGGAGCTGTTTTTT.

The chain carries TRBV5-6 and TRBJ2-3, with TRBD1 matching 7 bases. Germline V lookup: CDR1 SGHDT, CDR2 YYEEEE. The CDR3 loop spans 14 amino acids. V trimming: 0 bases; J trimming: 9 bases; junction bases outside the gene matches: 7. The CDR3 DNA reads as TGTGCCAGCAGCTTGGGTCACAGGGGTATAACGCAGTATTTT. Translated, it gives CASSLGHRGITQYF.

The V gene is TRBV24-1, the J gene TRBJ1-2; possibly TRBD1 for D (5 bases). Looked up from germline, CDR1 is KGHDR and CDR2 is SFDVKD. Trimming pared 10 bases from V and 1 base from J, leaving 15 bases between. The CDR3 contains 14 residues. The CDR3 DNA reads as TGTGCCACGGGGGGGTCGGCTCGTAACTATGGCTACACCTTC. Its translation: CATGGSARNYGYTF.

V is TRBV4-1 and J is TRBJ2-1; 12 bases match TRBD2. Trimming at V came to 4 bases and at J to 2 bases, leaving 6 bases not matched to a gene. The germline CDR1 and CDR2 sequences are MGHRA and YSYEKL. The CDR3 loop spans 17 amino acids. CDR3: CASSRTSGTTTYNEQFF. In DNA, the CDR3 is TGCGCCAGCAGCCGGACTAGCGGGACAACTACCTACAATGAGCAGTTCTTC.